Listed below are T cell receptor beta chains from one sample, sequenced in a study of cytomegalovirus exposure and HLA in healthy donors. TCRdb keeps only in-frame clones here, not all; method: immunoSEQ multiplex PCR. The top ten clones hold approximately 2.7% of a sample with almost 85,000 clones, 78% of them seen once. Input material: PBMCs. The receptor source for this set is a male donor in good health and CMV-seropositive. The CDR3 runs from the conserved cysteine through the conserved F or W. Each record gives: J gene, clone size, D gene, V gene, CDR3 DNA, CDR3 protein. A D gene is named only where the DNA matches it firmly. Rows may omit the clone size; those that give it use once, few, many or a size class.

J gene: TRBJ1-1
clone size: NA
D gene: NA
V gene: TRBV5-1
CDR3 DNA: TGCGCCAGCAGCGCAACAACACCCAACACTGAAGCTTTCTTT
CDR3 protein: CASSATTPNTEAFF

J gene: TRBJ1-1
clone size: NA
D gene: TRBD1
V gene: TRBV6-1
CDR3 DNA: TGTGCCAGCAGTTTGACAGGGGGGGCTGAAGCTTTCTTT
CDR3 protein: CASSLTGGAEAFF

J gene: TRBJ1-1
clone size: NA
D gene: NA
V gene: TRBV27
CDR3 DNA: TGTGCCAGCAGCCGAAAGGAGAATAGGAACACTGAAGCTTTCTTT
CDR3 protein: CASSRKENRNTEAFF

J gene: TRBJ1-4
clone size: NA
D gene: NA
V gene: TRBV25-1
CDR3 DNA: TGTGCCAGCAGTACCCAGGGGTCGACTAATGAAAAACTGTTTTTT
CDR3 protein: CASSTQGSTNEKLFF

J gene: TRBJ2-7
clone size: NA
D gene: TRBD2
V gene: TRBV7-2
CDR3 DNA: TGTGCCAGCAGCCAGGGACTAGCGGGAGCCTACGAGCAGTACTTC
CDR3 protein: CASSQGLAGAYEQYF

J gene: TRBJ1-5
clone size: NA
D gene: NA
V gene: TRBV28
CDR3 DNA: TGTGCCAGCTCCGGTCGCGTAAATCAGCCCCAGCATTTT
CDR3 protein: CASSGRVNQPQHF

J gene: TRBJ2-7
clone size: few
D gene: TRBD2
V gene: TRBV7-8
CDR3 DNA: TGTGCCAGCAGCTTAACTAGCGGGAGCTACGAGCAGTACTTC
CDR3 protein: CASSLTSGSYEQYF

J gene: TRBJ2-3
clone size: NA
D gene: TRBD2
V gene: TRBV19
CDR3 DNA: TGTGCCAGGTCGGAGCACGGGACTAGCGGGAGCACAGATACGCAGTATTTT
CDR3 protein: CARSEHGTSGSTDTQYF

J gene: TRBJ1-3
clone size: NA
D gene: TRBD1
V gene: TRBV7-2
CDR3 DNA: TGTGCCAGCAGCTTCGGGACAGGCAACTCTGGAAACACCATATATTTT
CDR3 protein: CASSFGTGNSGNTIYF

J gene: TRBJ2-3
clone size: NA
D gene: TRBD1
V gene: TRBV13
CDR3 DNA: TGTGCCAGCAGCTTAGTTTCAAGGGACAGCTACACAGATACGCAGTATTTT
CDR3 protein: CASSLVSRDSYTDTQYF

J gene: TRBJ2-7
clone size: NA
D gene: NA
V gene: TRBV28
CDR3 DNA: TGTGCCAGCAGTTTACCGGCGGTTGTCGGGGAGCAGTACTTC
CDR3 protein: CASSLPAVVGEQYF

J gene: TRBJ1-1
clone size: NA
D gene: TRBD1
V gene: TRBV30
CDR3 DNA: TGTGCCTACCAGGGGGCCGTGGGTGAAGCTTTCTTT
CDR3 protein: CAYQGAVGEAFF

J gene: TRBJ2-7
clone size: NA
D gene: TRBD1
V gene: TRBV6-6
CDR3 DNA: TGTGCCACCTACGGGACAGGGAGGTCCCACGAGCAGTACTTC
CDR3 protein: CATYGTGRSHEQYF

J gene: TRBJ2-1
clone size: NA
D gene: NA
V gene: TRBV6-5
CDR3 DNA: TGTGCCAGCAGTTTTCGACTAAGGGATGGTGAGCAGTTCTTC
CDR3 protein: CASSFRLRDGEQFF

J gene: TRBJ1-1
clone size: many
D gene: TRBD1
V gene: TRBV5-6
CDR3 DNA: TGTGCCAGCAGCTTGTATGGGACAGGGGTGTGGCGCACTGAAGCTTTCTTT
CDR3 protein: CASSLYGTGVWRTEAFF

J gene: TRBJ2-3
clone size: NA
D gene: NA
V gene: TRBV7-2
CDR3 DNA: TGTGCCAGCAGCTTACGGATGAGAGGAGCTAGCACAGATACGCAGTATTTT
CDR3 protein: CASSLRMRGASTDTQYF

J gene: TRBJ2-1
clone size: NA
D gene: TRBD1
V gene: TRBV9
CDR3 DNA: TGTGCCAGCAGCGTAGTGGGACAGGGGAACAATGAGCAGTTCTTC
CDR3 protein: CASSVVGQGNNEQFF

J gene: TRBJ2-1
clone size: NA
D gene: TRBD2
V gene: TRBV5-1
CDR3 DNA: TGCGCCAGCAGGCCAGGACAACTAGCGGGAGTCAATGAGCAGTTCTTC
CDR3 protein: CASRPGQLAGVNEQFF

J gene: TRBJ2-5
clone size: NA
D gene: NA
V gene: TRBV7-6
CDR3 DNA: TGTGCCAGCAGCCTCCAAGAGACCCAGTACTTC
CDR3 protein: CASSLQETQYF

J gene: TRBJ1-1
clone size: NA
D gene: TRBD1
V gene: TRBV30
CDR3 DNA: TGTGCCTGGACGGGACAGGCGAACACTGAAGCTTTCTTT
CDR3 protein: CAWTGQANTEAFF

J gene: TRBJ1-2
clone size: NA
D gene: TRBD1
V gene: TRBV7-2
CDR3 DNA: TGTGCCAGCAGCTTTCTCCAAACCGGGACAGGGGGACGAGGCTACACCTTC
CDR3 protein: CASSFLQTGTGGRGYTF

J gene: TRBJ2-7
clone size: NA
D gene: TRBD2
V gene: TRBV19
CDR3 DNA: TGTGCCAGTAGTATTGGAACTAGCGGGATTTATGCCTACGAGCAGTACTTC
CDR3 protein: CASSIGTSGIYAYEQYF

J gene: TRBJ1-2
clone size: medium-sized
D gene: TRBD1
V gene: TRBV19
CDR3 DNA: TGTGCCAGTAGTATATTCCGGGACAGAACATATGGCTACACCTTC
CDR3 protein: CASSIFRDRTYGYTF

J gene: TRBJ1-1
clone size: NA
D gene: NA
V gene: TRBV7-9
CDR3 DNA: TGTGCCAGCAGCCCAGACTCGAACACTGAAGCTTTCTTT
CDR3 protein: CASSPDSNTEAFF

J gene: TRBJ1-2
clone size: NA
D gene: NA
V gene: TRBV7-8
CDR3 DNA: TGTGCCAGCAGCCGGACGAGGGGCGGGATCTCTGGCTACACCTTC
CDR3 protein: CASSRTRGGISGYTF

J gene: TRBJ2-1
clone size: NA
D gene: TRBD2
V gene: TRBV4-1
CDR3 DNA: TGCGCCAGCAGCCATTCCTTGGCTAGCGGGAGGGACAATGAGCAGTTCTTC
CDR3 protein: CASSHSLASGRDNEQFF

J gene: TRBJ1-2
clone size: NA
D gene: NA
V gene: TRBV7-9
CDR3 DNA: TGTGCCAGCAGCTTAGACCACAGTTTCTATGGCTACACCTTC
CDR3 protein: CASSLDHSFYGYTF

J gene: TRBJ2-3
clone size: NA
D gene: TRBD1
V gene: TRBV7-2
CDR3 DNA: TGTGCCAGCAAGCGGGACAGGGGCTCCGATACGCAGTATTTT
CDR3 protein: CASKRDRGSDTQYF

J gene: TRBJ2-6
clone size: NA
D gene: NA
V gene: TRBV5-1
CDR3 DNA: TGCGCCATCAGCTTGGATGTTGGGGCCGGTTCTGGGGCCAACGTCCTGACTTTC
CDR3 protein: CAISLDVGAGSGANVLTF

J gene: TRBJ2-1
clone size: NA
D gene: TRBD2
V gene: TRBV5-4
CDR3 DNA: TGTGCCAGCAGCCTCGGGTCTAGCGGGAGGAGCTACAATGAGCAGTTCTTC
CDR3 protein: CASSLGSSGRSYNEQFF

J gene: TRBJ2-7
clone size: NA
D gene: NA
V gene: TRBV6-6
CDR3 DNA: TGTGCCAGTACACTGGAGAAAAGGTCCTACGAGCAGTACTTC
CDR3 protein: CASTLEKRSYEQYF

J gene: TRBJ2-7
clone size: once
D gene: TRBD2
V gene: TRBV9
CDR3 DNA: TGTGCCAGCAGCACGGGACTAGCGGGAGGACGGTACGAGCAGTACTTC
CDR3 protein: CASSTGLAGGRYEQYF

J gene: TRBJ1-1
clone size: few
D gene: NA
V gene: TRBV27
CDR3 DNA: TGTGCCAGCGCAACAGTGATTTGGACTGAAGCTTTCTTT
CDR3 protein: CASATVIWTEAFF

J gene: TRBJ1-4
clone size: NA
D gene: NA
V gene: TRBV29-1
CDR3 DNA: TGCAGCGTTGTGGTCGGGGTCAGGTTGGCTAATGAAAAACTGTTTTTT
CDR3 protein: CSVVVGVRLANEKLFF

J gene: TRBJ1-1
clone size: few
D gene: TRBD1
V gene: TRBV30
CDR3 DNA: TGTGCCTGGAGTGTACTGGGGACAGGGAACACTGAAGCTTTCTTT
CDR3 protein: CAWSVLGTGNTEAFF

J gene: TRBJ2-1
clone size: NA
D gene: NA
V gene: TRBV28
CDR3 DNA: TGTGCCAGCAGTCACAACAGGGAGTGGGGTGAGCAGTTCTTC
CDR3 protein: CASSHNREWGEQFF

J gene: TRBJ2-7
clone size: NA
D gene: NA
V gene: TRBV18
CDR3 DNA: TGTGCCAGCTCACCATTGCCCGGGGGTGATCTCTACGAGCAGTACTTC
CDR3 protein: CASSPLPGGDLYEQYF

J gene: TRBJ1-5
clone size: NA
D gene: NA
V gene: TRBV6-5
CDR3 DNA: TGTGCCAGCAGGTGGACGGTCGAGGGGCCCCAGCATTTT
CDR3 protein: CASRWTVEGPQHF

J gene: TRBJ2-1
clone size: NA
D gene: NA
V gene: TRBV7-9
CDR3 DNA: TGTGCCAGCATCAATACCCCCCGGTCGTTTGGCAATGAGCAGTTCTTC
CDR3 protein: CASINTPRSFGNEQFF

J gene: TRBJ1-5
clone size: few
D gene: TRBD1
V gene: TRBV4-2
CDR3 DNA: TGTGCCAGCAGCCAAGACAGACAGGGCAGACAGCCCCAGCATTTT
CDR3 protein: CASSQDRQGRQPQHF

J gene: TRBJ2-3
clone size: NA
D gene: NA
V gene: TRBV5-4
CDR3 DNA: TGTGCCAGCAGCTTGGCCAAGGGCGGGGATACGCAGTATTTT
CDR3 protein: CASSLAKGGDTQYF

J gene: TRBJ2-2
clone size: NA
D gene: TRBD1
V gene: TRBV9
CDR3 DNA: TGTGCCAGCAGCGTAGGAGGGGGCTCGAACACCGGGGAGCTGTTTTTT
CDR3 protein: CASSVGGGSNTGELFF